Included here is one T cell receptor (beta chain) sequence, with context. The antigen it recognizes is unknown. Within one base of it there is no much larger clone, and no base qualities were kept. The CDR3 spans 15 residues, from the cysteine through the phenylalanine. Only CDR3 DNA remains: 45 bases, in frame from the first base. At the junction V is shortened by 5 bases and J by 6 bases, with 20 bases in between. According to the germline V gene (reference sequence), CDR1 reads LNHDA and CDR2 reads SQIVND. The sample originates from a study of cytomegalovirus exposure and HLA in healthy donors (dated by TCRdb to the late 2010s). About the full investigation: An earlier analysis of about 530 of the donors reported about 260 Gb of sequence data and 95 million to 120 million unique TCR beta sequences obtained from 180 million or so T cells. The study combined high-throughput TCR immunosequencing, statistical association of individual TCRs with disease status, and machine learning to predict cytomegalovirus infection status. Roughly 300 gigabases of sequencing data and around 85 million unique TCR sequences made up an early release that covered 640 HLA-typed donors. Among about 410 genotyped donors of the cohort, an average of approximately 240,000 unique TCR beta nucleotide sequences was sequenced per donor, of which about 19% were non-productive. An earlier analysis of roughly 600 of the donors used high-throughput TCR beta sequencing to judge whether each TCR beta V gene segment behaved as functional or pseudogenic. In the later analysis, no new phenotypic data were used to find candidate immune exposures; instead, reliance was placed on TCR beta sequences and their occurrence across donors. The study used immunosequencing to profile the T cell repertoires of approximately 650 subjects and linked those repertoires to cytomegalovirus serostatus. Alongside the repertoire data, information on donor age, sex, ethnicity and CMV serostatus was compiled. The study was designed to test whether signatures of past pathogen exposure could be identified by cataloging public T cell receptors. In a later analysis, previously published TCR beta repertoires from 500 to 750 donors were re-analyzed and high-resolution HLA genotyping was added so that TCR occurrence patterns could be studied. Typing coverage differed by locus: A, B, C, DRB1 and DQB1 were typed in about 629-640 donors, DQA1 in about 560, DPA1 in some 610, and DPB1 in just under 490. Four to six DR-DQ haplotypes were handled as single units for association and clustering, since linkage in the cohort was strong. All discovery cohort repertoires had been generated on a single sequencing platform. Both class I and class II loci were covered by HLA typing, at four-digit resolution. The genetic ancestry cluster associated with self-reported Caucasian donors included over 80% of the roughly 400 genotyped donors. In a later genetic analysis, genome-wide SNP genotypes for about 60% of the 666 donors were used, and that subset was treated as a discovery cohort. Along with the approximately 620-subject first cohort, a separate validation cohort of over a hundred different subjects was used.

The cohort consisted of approximately 670 healthy bone marrow donors. All cohort members were sampled while nominally healthy, although unrecorded immune exposures were likely present. The donor was CMV seronegative and was included in the group of several hundred seronegative cohort members. Every donor gave a peripheral blood sample, and the peripheral blood mononuclear cells from that sample were used for TCR beta sequencing. The Qiagen DNeasy Blood Extraction Kit was used to extract genomic DNA from the blood cell samples. Results the study describes overall, beyond this receptor: Presence/absence analyses assumed roughly uniform sequencing depth across donors, an assumption that may not hold. When HLA alleles, especially DR and DQ, strongly co-occurred, TCR associations were difficult to assign to individual alleles. In a later analysis, most CMV-associated TCR beta chains were found to appear HLA-restricted, with HLA associations seemingly driven largely by CMV exposure. The study listed approximately 150 TCR beta chains as associated with cytomegalovirus. While some public TCRs were present in many individuals, most TCR sequences turned up only very rarely across donors. In a later analysis, the rate of TCR association differed among HLA loci, with DRB1 alleles having the most associated TCRs and HLA-C alleles having the fewest. Because counts were too low, some 17 rarely observed V segments, including chromosome 9 orphons, were excluded from the earlier analysis of around 590 of the donors. In a later genetic analysis, a missense DCLRE1C variant was associated with V-gene and J-gene trimming of TCR beta chains, and the association was replicated in an independent cohort. Cytomegalovirus status was reported to be diagnosed by the classifier with high specificity and sensitivity in both the original and validation cohorts. This cohort had only TCR beta chains sequenced, and the lack of alpha or paired-chain data limited which features could be detected. Several of the top co-occurrence clusters appeared to be linked to parvovirus B19, influenza, CMV and Epstein-Barr virus, according to a later analysis. A later genetic analysis reported fewer N-insertions in productive TCRs among donors in an Asian-associated ancestry cluster than the roughly 700-donor mean. The 87-base-pair reads could not distinguish some IMGT-functional V segments, including TRBV6-2 and TRBV6-3, so those segments were excluded. It was suggested by the authors that the approach could potentially be generalized to other disease states and immunological phenotypes. Linkage disequilibrium might explain the correlated functional status among segregating V segments, but an unknown experimental factor could not be ruled out. In a later analysis, about 17,000 TCR beta sequences were associated with specific HLA alleles at a false discovery rate of 0.05. The only immune exposure information available for the cohort was CMV serostatus. Broadly in line with IMGT annotations, most TCR beta V segments showed up in productive rearrangements about 90% or about 30% of the time in an earlier analysis of several hundred of the donors. A further reported finding was that TCR beta sequences accurately predicted the HLA-A and HLA-B alleles for most subjects in the first cohort. A later analysis found that HLA-associated TCR beta chains were more clonally expanded and had lower generation probabilities than equally common non-associated chains. In vitro tests confirmed that a few of the cytomegalovirus-associated TCR beta chains recognize cytomegalovirus antigens. Because some donors lacked HLA typing at each locus, the association tests relied only on the typed subset. A cluster of highly shared sequence variants was judged likely to be a technical artifact of the sequencing pipeline.

Preparation of the library involved the immunoSEQ multiplex PCR assay. A mixture of 60 forward primers for TCR Vbeta segments and 13 reverse primers for TCR Jbeta segments was used in the multiplex PCR. The CDR3 region of rearranged TCR beta genes was amplified from genomic DNA by a multiplex PCR assay. On the Illumina HiSeq System, the amplified TCR beta libraries were sequenced as 87-base-pair reads. From the authors' description of their analysis: A later analysis counted about 80 million unique TCR beta chains across the roughly 700 repertoires, and some 11 million of these chains were shared by at least two donors. Raw reads were error-corrected and collapsed into unique sequences by a nearest-neighbor algorithm in which closely related sequences were merged to remove PCR and sequencing errors. V, D and J gene segments were assigned by aligning CDR3 sequences to IMGT reference sequences. For a sequence to be retained, at least a six-nucleotide match to both a V gene segment and a J gene segment was required. Rearrangements were classified as productive when the CDR3 lacked stop codons and remained in frame with V and J, and all other rearrangements were classified as non-productive. Following IMGT convention, CDR3 was defined as the stretch from the second conserved V-encoded cysteine up to the conserved J-encoded phenylalanine. Sequences without an unambiguous match to a single V gene segment were excluded from the earlier analysis of 450 to 650 of the donors. In an earlier analysis of about 590 of the donors, a V segment was called functional when productive rearrangements were above 56.7%, and segregating when the standard deviation between donors exceeded 5%. A statistical classification framework was developed to diagnose cytomegalovirus status using the catalog of TCR beta chain sequences. In a later analysis, V and J genes were assigned by comparing TCR nucleotide sequences against IMGT/GENE-DB human TR gene sequences. A later analysis assigned CDR3 sequences and most-parsimonious VDJ recombination scenarios with the TCRdist pipeline. In a later analysis, every TCR beta chain was defined by the combination of its CDR3 amino acid sequence and its V-gene family, and reads without a unique V-gene family were dropped. In a later analysis, 500 to 650 highly shared, low-generation-probability nucleotide sequences were removed to address suspected cross-contamination and a sequencing artifact. In a later analysis, a clonal expansion index for each public chain was calculated from normalized within-repertoire ranks of inferred template counts. In a later analysis, generation probabilities were computed using a VDJ recombination model fitted to out-of-frame rearrangements, and the results were checked against IGoR. Hypergeometric tests were used in a later analysis to score TCR-TCR, TCR-HLA and TCR-CMV co-occurrence, with a repertoire-size bias correction applied to the TCR pairs. To estimate false discovery rates, a later analysis permuted the HLA or CMV assignments 20 times. In a later analysis, co-occurring TCRs were grouped using DBSCAN, with TCRdist sequence similarity added in when clustering inside HLA-allele-positive subsets. For co-occurrence clustering, repertoires with fewer than 30,000 or more than 120,000 public chains were excluded, along with a handful of repertoires with anomalous nucleotide sharing. TCRdb retrieved this table from immuneACCESS and kept in-frame rearrangements only. Not all clones are present; in checked studies, unresolved V genes account for under half, and no reason is known for the remainder. V, J and clone size are taken as reported in that table, and D and trimming were inferred from the DNA itself. For this sample there are 160,000 or so clones; roughly 72% appear just once. Over 0.95% of the sample lies in the top ten.

The sequence was collected from a woman between 40 and 50 years old in good health and CMV-seronegative. The rearranged chain carries TRBV19 and TRBJ2-7, and the D gene may be TRBD1, 7 bases matching. Material: PBMCs. The CDR3 region: CASSPGGLLVGEQYF. The DNA reads TGTGCCAGTAGTCCAGGGGGGTTACTGGTCGGCGAGCAGTACTTC.